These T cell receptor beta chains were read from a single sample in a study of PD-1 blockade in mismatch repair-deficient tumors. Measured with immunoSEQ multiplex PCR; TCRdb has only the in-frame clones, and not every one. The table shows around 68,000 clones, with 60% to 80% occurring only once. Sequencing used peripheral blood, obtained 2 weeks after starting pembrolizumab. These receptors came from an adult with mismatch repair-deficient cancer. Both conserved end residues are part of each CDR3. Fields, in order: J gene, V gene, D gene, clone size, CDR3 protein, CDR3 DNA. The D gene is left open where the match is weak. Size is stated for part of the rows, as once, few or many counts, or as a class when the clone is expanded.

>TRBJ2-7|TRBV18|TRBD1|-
CASSPPTGQFYEQYF
TGTGCCAGCTCACCACCCACGGGACAGTTCTACGAGCAGTACTTC
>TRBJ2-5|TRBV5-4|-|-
CASSYGQQETQYF
TGTGCCAGCAGCTACGGACAGCAAGAGACCCAGTACTTC
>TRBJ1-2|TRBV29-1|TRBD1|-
CSVLTGGALVDGYTF
TGCAGCGTATTGACAGGGGGCGCGTTGGTCGATGGCTACACCTTC
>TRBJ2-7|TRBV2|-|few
CASSERGQYF
TGTGCCAGCAGTGAGCGGGGGCAGTACTTC
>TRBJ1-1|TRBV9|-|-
CASSLSGRGNTEAFF
TGTGCCAGCAGCTTATCAGGAAGGGGGAACACTGAAGCTTTCTTT
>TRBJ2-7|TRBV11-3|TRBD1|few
CASSNAGTGASEQYF
TGTGCCAGCAGCAACGCCGGGACAGGGGCTTCCGAGCAGTACTTC
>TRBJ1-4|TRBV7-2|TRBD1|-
CASSLVPAGGNNEKLFF
TGTGCCAGCAGCTTAGTGCCGGCAGGGGGCAATAATGAAAAACTGTTTTTT
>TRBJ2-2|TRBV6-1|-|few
CASNLNRAIAGELFF
TGTGCCAGCAACCTGAACAGGGCCATAGCCGGGGAGCTGTTTTTT
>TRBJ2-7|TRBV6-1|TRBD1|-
CASSEGGQGIRQQYF
TGTGCCAGCAGTGAAGGGGGACAGGGAATTCGGCAGCAGTACTTC
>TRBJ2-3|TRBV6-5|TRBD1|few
CASSYGDRASDTQYF
TGTGCCAGCAGTTACGGGGACAGGGCCTCAGATACGCAGTATTTT
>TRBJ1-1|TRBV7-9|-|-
CASSLEATAVQAFF
TGTGCCAGCAGCTTAGAGGCCACGGCAGTTCAAGCTTTCTTT
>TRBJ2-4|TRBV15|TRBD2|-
CATSEGLDLNIQYF
TGTGCCACCAGCGAGGGACTAGATTTAAACATTCAGTACTTC
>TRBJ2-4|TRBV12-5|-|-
CDTGFLAKNIQYF
TGTGATACGGGCTTTCTAGCCAAAAACATTCAGTACTTC
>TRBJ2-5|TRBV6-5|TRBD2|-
CASRPSGRSQETQYF
TGTGCCAGCAGGCCTAGCGGGAGGAGCCAAGAGACCCAGTACTTC
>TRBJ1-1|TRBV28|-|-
CASSLSLQRSEAFF
TGTGCCAGCAGTTTATCCCTTCAAAGATCTGAAGCTTTCTTT
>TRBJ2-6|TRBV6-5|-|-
CASSYPSESGANVLTF
TGTGCCAGCAGTTACCCCAGCGAGTCTGGGGCCAACGTCCTGACTTTC
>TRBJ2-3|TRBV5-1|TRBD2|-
CASSLAWPSGYSADTQYF
TGCGCCAGCAGCTTGGCCTGGCCTAGCGGTTACTCAGCAGATACGCAGTATTTT
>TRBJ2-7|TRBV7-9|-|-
CASSFRDQPYEQYF
TGTGCCAGCAGCTTCCGGGACCAACCCTACGAGCAGTACTTC
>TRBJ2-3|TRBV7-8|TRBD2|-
CASSLETSGRVYGTDTQYF
TGTGCCAGCAGCTTAGAGACTAGCGGGAGGGTATACGGCACAGATACGCAGTATTTT
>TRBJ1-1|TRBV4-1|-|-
CASSPTGLKNTEAFF
TGCGCCAGCAGTCCTACAGGCCTAAAGAACACTGAAGCTTTCTTT
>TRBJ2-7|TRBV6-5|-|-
CASSYEAHEGIYEQYF
TGTGCCAGCAGTTACGAAGCACACGAGGGGATCTACGAGCAGTACTTC
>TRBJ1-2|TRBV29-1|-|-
CSVEGLLGGYTF
TGCAGCGTTGAAGGTCTCCTAGGCGGCTACACCTTC
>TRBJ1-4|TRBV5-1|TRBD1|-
CASSLGQGRNEKLFF
TGCGCCAGCAGCCTTGGACAGGGGCGGAATGAAAAACTGTTTTTT
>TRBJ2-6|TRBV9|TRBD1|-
CASSDRQGLLRSGANVLTF
TGTGCCAGCAGCGATCGACAGGGGTTACTGAGGTCTGGGGCCAACGTCCTGACTTTC
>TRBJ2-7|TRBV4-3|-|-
CASSQDGGRGDEQYF
TGCGCCAGCAGCCAAGACGGAGGGAGAGGCGACGAGCAGTACTTC
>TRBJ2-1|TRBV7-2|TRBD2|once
CASSRTPGPGGDEQFF
TGTGCCAGCAGCCGTACCCCGGGGCCGGGAGGGGATGAGCAGTTCTTC
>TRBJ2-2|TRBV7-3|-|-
CASTWREVGTGELFF
TGTGCCAGCACGTGGAGGGAGGTGGGGACCGGGGAGCTGTTTTTT
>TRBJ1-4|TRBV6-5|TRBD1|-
CASSYSGQGKEKLFF
TGTGCCAGCAGTTACTCGGGACAGGGAAAAGAAAAACTGTTTTTT
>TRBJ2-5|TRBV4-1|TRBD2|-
CASSPERTSGPQETQYF
TGCGCCAGCAGCCCCGAAAGGACTAGCGGGCCACAAGAGACCCAGTACTTC
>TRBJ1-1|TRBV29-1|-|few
CSVVTVTEAFF
TGCAGCGTAGTGACGGTCACTGAAGCTTTCTTT
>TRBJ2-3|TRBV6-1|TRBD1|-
CASSGTGTEITDTQYF
TGTGCCAGCAGTGGTACCGGGACAGAAATCACAGATACGCAGTATTTT
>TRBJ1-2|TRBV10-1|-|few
CASSDQGKGYGYTF
TGCGCCAGCAGTGATCAGGGCAAAGGCTATGGCTACACCTTC
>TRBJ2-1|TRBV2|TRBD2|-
CASWGGGSGRRSYNEQFF
TGTGCCAGCTGGGGGGGCGGTAGCGGGAGGCGGTCCTACAATGAGCAGTTCTTC
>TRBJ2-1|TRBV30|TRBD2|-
CAWSDASGSSYNEQFF
TGTGCCTGGAGTGACGCTAGCGGTAGCTCCTACAATGAGCAGTTCTTC
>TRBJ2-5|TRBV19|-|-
CASSASVETQYF
TGTGCCAGTAGTGCCAGCGTAGAGACCCAGTACTTC
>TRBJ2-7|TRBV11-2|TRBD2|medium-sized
CASSLGLAGVGSYEQYF
TGTGCCAGCAGCTTGGGACTAGCGGGAGTGGGCTCCTACGAGCAGTACTTC
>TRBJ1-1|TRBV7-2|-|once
CASSLERGSNTEAFF
TGTGCCAGCAGCTTAGAGCGGGGAAGCAACACTGAAGCTTTCTTT